What follows are 14 T cell receptor beta chains derived from one specimen sequenced in a study of blood T cell repertoires in COVID-19. The repertoire was sequenced with immunoSEQ multiplex PCR; TCRdb's copy has only in-frame clones and lacks some. The table includes about 320,000 clones, 85% detected once. The sequenced material came from PBMCs or T cells enriched from blood (not recorded which). The receptors stem from a woman aged 30 to 39 who had been exposed to COVID-19.

This chain connects TRBV3-1 (or the pseudogene TRBV3-2) to TRBJ2-1, with D possibly matching TRBD2 (6 bases). The CDR3 sequence is 13 residues long. Trimming took 0 bases from V and 11 from J, leaving 11 bases between them. Germline CDR1 is LGHDT and CDR2 is YNNKEL (reference sequence). DNA for the CDR3: TGTGCCAGCAGCCAAGATCGGCGGGAACAGCAGTTCTTC. Amino acids: CASSQDRREQQFF.

The chain carries TRBV5-6 and TRBJ1-2; D is unclear. The CDR3 spans 15 residues. Trimming shortened V by 0 bases and J by 4 bases, and 13 bases separated the two germline ends. Germline V gives CDR1 SGHDT, CDR2 YYEEEE. The CDR3 region has the DNA TGTGCCAGCAGCTTGGTGGAGGGAAGTGGCTATGGCTACACCTTC. Translated: CASSLVEGSGYGYTF.

The rearrangement joins TRBV15 to TRBJ1-1; perhaps TRBD1 as D (6 bases). The CDR3 covers 17 residues. Germline loops: CDR1 LNHNV, CDR2 YYDKDF (reference sequence). Trimming pared 1 base from V and 4 bases from J, leaving 19 bases between. The CDR3 spells CATSRGLRGGVITEAFF. The CDR3 DNA sequence: TGTGCCACCAGCAGAGGGCTCCGAGGGGGTGTGATCACTGAAGCTTTCTTT. Looking up the rest from reference TRBV15 and TRBJ1-1 gives the full variable domain: DAMVIQNPRYQVTQFGKPVTLSCSQTLNHNVMYWYQQKSSQAPKLLFHYYDKDFNNEADTPDNFQSRRPNTSFCFLDIRSPGLGDTAMYLCATSRGLRGGVITEAFFGQGTRLTVV.

This clone has just a few counts. CDR3 in amino acids: CASTSFDRAGNTIYF. CDR3 coding DNA: TGTGCCAGTACCTCATTCGACAGGGCCGGAAACACCATATATTTT. V is TRBV19 and J is TRBJ1-3, with 7 bases matching TRBD1. Germline CDR1 is LNHDA and CDR2 is SQIVND (reference sequence). After removal of 7 bases from V and 4 bases from J, the junction contained 10 bases not matched to a gene. This CDR3 spans 15 amino acids.

This clone came up a few times. The CDR3 region has the DNA TGTGCCAGCAGCACGGTGAGAAATGAGCAGTTCTTC. Translated, it gives CASSTVRNEQFF. V gene TRBV2 combines with J gene TRBJ2-1; no clear D. Germline lookup yields CDR1 SNHLY and CDR2 FYNNEI. This CDR3 has 12 residues. The V gene lost 6 bases and the J gene lost 7 bases, with 10 bases spanning the gap. The whole variable domain, remainder taken from reference TRBV2 and TRBJ2-1, is EPEVTQTPSHQVTQMGQEVILRCVPISNHLYFYWYRQILGQKVEFLVSFYNNEISEKSEIFDDQFSVERPDGSNFTLKIRSTKLEDSAMYFCASSTVRNEQFFGPGTRLTVL.

CDR3 protein: CATSDRGIAQYF. CDR3 nucleotides: TGTGCCACCAGTGATAGAGGGATAGCGCAGTATTTT. The chain uses TRBV24-1 and TRBJ2-3; D possibly corresponds to TRBD2 (5 bases). Looked up from germline, CDR1 is KGHDR and CDR2 is SFDVKD. This CDR3 has 12 residues. V lost 3 bases and J 10 bases, leaving 10 bases between the germline ends.

CDR3 coding DNA: TGTGCCAGCAGCTTGAACAGGGGGCTGAGCAATCAGCCCCAGCATTTT. It codes for CASSLNRGLSNQPQHF. The chain is built from TRBV7-9 and TRBJ1-5; TRBD1 agrees at 9 bases. CDR1 SEHNR and CDR2 FQNEAQ come from the germline V gene (reference sequence). The CDR3 loop spans 16 amino acids. The junction had 4 bases not matched to a gene; V was cut back by 3 bases and J by 1 base.

The count of this clone is one. This chain uses TRBV27 with TRBJ1-3, with 8 nucleotides matching TRBD1. CDR1 is MNHEY and CDR2 is SMNVEV in the germline V gene (reference sequence). Losses at the gene ends were 6 bases for V and 1 base for J; bases not matched to a gene: 5. CDR3 length equals 15 residues. The CDR3 protein is CASSLRTGSGNTIYF. CDR3 sequence (DNA): TGTGCCAGCAGCCTCCGGACAGGGTCTGGAAACACCATATATTTT.

This chain uses TRBV7-2 with TRBJ2-3; perhaps TRBD1 as D (5 bases). Trimming pared 6 bases from V and 9 bases from J, leaving 19 bases between. This CDR3 spans 14 amino acids. Germline V gene sequence: CDR1 SGHTA, CDR2 FQGNSA. CDR3 region: CASSSLPRDGTQYF. In nucleotides, the CDR3 is TGTGCCAGCAGTTCCCTCCCCAGGGATGGGACGCAGTATTTT.

The gene calls are TRBV7-2 and TRBJ1-5; 7 bases fit TRBD1. CDR3 length: 12 amino acids. Per the germline V gene, CDR1 is SGHTA and CDR2 is FQGNSA. Trimming at V came to 8 bases and at J to 9 bases, leaving 7 bases not matched to a gene. The CDR3 region has the DNA TGTGCCAGCGGGGCAGGGGGGCGGCCCCAGCATTTT. It specifies CASGAGGRPQHF.

V gene TRBV7-3 combines with J gene TRBJ2-2; possibly TRBD1 for D (6 bases). V lost 3 bases, J lost 7 bases, and 9 bases lay in between. CDR1 is SGHTA, CDR2 FQGTGA, per germline. CDR3 length: 13 amino acids. CDR3 in amino acids: CASSLGADGELFF. CDR3 DNA: TGTGCCAGCAGCTTGGGGGCGGACGGGGAGCTGTTTTTT. Using reference TRBV7-3 and TRBJ2-2 for the parts outside the CDR3, the full variable domain is GAGVSQTPSNKVTEKGKYVELRCDPISGHTALYWYRQSLGQGPEFLIYFQGTGAADDSGLPNDRFFAVRPEGSVSTLKIQRTERGDSAVYLCASSLGADGELFFGEGSRLTVL.

The count of this clone is one. Here the CDR3 DNA reads TGCGCCAGCAGCCAAGGGGTACCGGGTGCCTATAATTCACCCCTCCACTTT. This sequence encodes CASSQGVPGAYNSPLHF. The chain recombines TRBV4-3 with TRBJ1-6, with D hard to call. The CDR3 is made up of 17 amino acids. The V end lost 1 base, the J end lost 2 bases, and 12 bases lay between the germline ends. The germline CDR1 and CDR2 sequences are LGHNA and YSLEER.

As to this clone: One junction end disagrees with the germline gene, perhaps due to a read error. The rearrangement links TRBV11-3 to TRBJ2-7; D might be TRBD2 (6 bases). Looked up from germline, CDR1 is SGHNT and CDR2 is YENEEA. The CDR3 is made up of 12 amino acids. This CDR3 is CASRDLAGPIVF. The CDR3 DNA reads TGTGCCAGCAGGGACCTGGCGGGACCGATTGTATTC. Based on the CDR3 plus reference TRBV11-3 and TRBJ2-7, the full variable domain is EAGVVQSPRYKIIEKKQPVAFWCNPISGHNTLYWYLQNLGQGPELLIRYENEEAVDDSQLPKDRFSAERLKGVDSTLKIQPAELGDSAVYLCASRDLAGPIVFGPGTRLTVT.

This clone appeared a single time. The chain has TRBV19 and TRBJ2-1; D is uncertain. Germline V gene lookup returns CDR1 LNHDA and CDR2 SQIVND (reference sequence). The CDR3 extends over 15 amino acids. Trimming took off 6 bases at V and 0 bases at J, with 12 bases between the two ends. The DNA for the CDR3 is TGTGCCAGTAGCGCGCTTTCCGGCTCCTACAATGAGCAGTTCTTC. Residues: CASSALSGSYNEQFF. Complete variable domain (other parts from reference TRBV19 and TRBJ2-1): DGGITQSPKYLFRKEGQNVTLSCEQNLNHDAMYWYRQDPGQGLRLIYYSQIVNDFQKGDIAEGYSVSREKKESFPLTVTSAQKNPTAFYLCASSALSGSYNEQFFGPGTRLTVL.